Following are 28 T cell receptor beta chains from one sample sequenced in a study of blood T cell repertoires in COVID-19 (dated by TCRdb to 2020 to 2022). The receptor library was made with the immunoSEQ multiplex PCR assay. TCRdb mirrors the immuneACCESS table, restricted to in-frame sequences. Some clones are absent from its copies; in checked studies, under half trace to an unresolved V gene, and the reason for the others is unknown. The sample table holds tens of thousands of clones, of which approximately 90% were seen once. The ten largest make up roughly 8% of the sample. Sequencing was performed on peripheral blood. Source of these receptors: a woman aged 70-85 years with active COVID-19.

This CDR3 is CASSLWESSYNSPLHF. The CDR3 DNA follows: TGCGCCAGCAGCTTGTGGGAGAGCTCCTATAATTCACCCCTCCACTTT. This chain links TRBV5-1 with TRBJ1-6; D gene unclear. This CDR3 comprises 16 residues. The germline CDR1 and CDR2 sequences are SGHRS and YFSETQ. V lost 1 base to trimming and J lost 0 bases, with 8 bases between them.

This CDR3 is CASSPPPAYEQYF. CDR3 DNA: TGTGCCAGCAGCCCACCCCCGGCCTACGAGCAGTACTTC. The chain uses TRBV7-9 and TRBJ2-7; D unresolved. The CDR3 contains 13 residues. Between the trimmed V and J ends, which lost 5 bases and 2 bases, there was a span of 10 bases. Per the germline V gene, CDR1 is SEHNR and CDR2 is FQNEAQ (reference sequence).

J is TRBJ1-2 and V is TRBV28, with TRBD1 identical over 11 bases. From germline, CDR1 is MDHEN and CDR2 SYDVKM. V lost 4 bases and J lost 8; bases outside the gene matches: 9. This CDR3 is 15 amino acids long. CDR3 amino acids: CASSSRLGQGDGYTF. The CDR3 bases are TGTGCCAGCAGTTCCCGCCTGGGACAGGGGGACGGCTACACCTTC.

The chain links TRBV28 to TRBJ2-3; weak D call: TRBD2 (6 bases). The CDR3 is 14 residues long. Germline V gene sequence: CDR1 MDHEN, CDR2 SYDVKM. V lost 5 bases and J 9 bases, leaving 18 bases between the germline ends. This chain's CDR3 is CASSPFRESWTQYF. The CDR3 DNA follows: TGTGCCAGCAGTCCTTTTCGGGAGTCTTGGACGCAGTATTTT.

Here the CDR3 reads CAISASRGDNQPQHF. The CDR3 DNA reads as TGTGCCATCAGCGCCTCCCGGGGGGACAATCAGCCCCAGCATTTT. This chain connects TRBV10-3 to TRBJ1-5; D may be TRBD1 (5 bases). Germline assignment: CDR1 ENHRY and CDR2 SYGVKD. The CDR3 sequence is 15 residues long. Trimming cost V 6 bases and J 3 bases, with 15 bases left between them.

This clone was counted a single time. This chain joins TRBV19 and TRBJ2-1, with a possible D match to TRBD2 (5 bases). Per germline, CDR1 LNHDA and CDR2 SQIVND (reference sequence). V lost 0 bases, J lost 0 bases, and 6 bases lay in between. The CDR3 length is 15 residues. The CDR3 spells CASSIDTSSYNEQFF. As DNA, the CDR3 is TGTGCCAGTAGTATAGACACTAGCTCCTACAATGAGCAGTTCTTC.

V is TRBV9 and J is TRBJ1-2, with TRBD1 as a possible D gene (6 bases). V was trimmed by 4 bases and J by 5 bases, leaving 12 bases between them. The CDR3 loop spans 13 amino acids. CDR1 and CDR2 (germline): SGDLS, YYNGEE. DNA for the CDR3: TGTGCCAGCAGCCAGACGACAGGTTATGGCTACACCTTC. Translated: CASSQTTGYGYTF.

The CDR3: CASSFSLAEEQFF. The DNA of the CDR3 is TGTGCCAGCAGTTTCTCTCTAGCTGAGGAGCAGTTCTTC. This chain connects TRBV28 to TRBJ2-1; D may be TRBD2 (5 bases). V lost 3 bases, J lost 10 bases, and 13 bases lay in between. CDR1 and CDR2 from the germline V gene are MDHEN and SYDVKM. The CDR3 consists of 13 residues.

V and J are TRBV19 and TRBJ1-3; 12 nucleotides line up with TRBD1. Germline V gene sequence: CDR1 LNHDA, CDR2 SQIVND (reference sequence). The ends lost 5 bases at V and 3 bases at J; junction bases unmatched: 14. The CDR3 extends over 19 amino acids. The CDR3 reads CASSDAGTGGLVGGNTIYF. The CDR3 DNA is TGTGCCAGTAGTGACGCCGGGACAGGGGGCCTCGTGGGTGGAAACACCATATATTTT.

This sequence joins TRBV6-5 and TRBJ1-6; possible D gene TRBD1, 5 bases. The CDR3 contains 15 residues. Germline V gene sequence: CDR1 MNHEY, CDR2 SVGAGI. V lost 7 bases, J lost 1 base, and 11 bases lay in between. CDR3 sequence: CASTWEGSYNSPLHF. CDR3 nucleotides: TGTGCCAGCACCTGGGAGGGGTCCTATAATTCACCCCTCCACTTT.

Here the CDR3 DNA reads TGTGCCAGCGGCCCCCCAGGGGGCTATGGCTACACCTTC. Encoded protein: CASGPPGGYGYTF. V gene TRBV12-3 or TRBV12-4 combines with J gene TRBJ1-2, with TRBD1 identical over 7 bases. The CDR3 is made up of 13 amino acids. The V and J ends lost 8 bases and 4 bases, in that order; junction bases with no gene match: 7.

The V and J genes are TRBV6-2 or TRBV6-3 and TRBJ2-7; 7 bases align to TRBD2. Germline CDR1 MNHEY, CDR2 SVGEGT. Losses at the gene ends were 3 bases for V and 2 bases for J; bases not matched to a gene: 7. The CDR3 is 15 residues long. CDR3 amino acids: CASSYGSGHPYEQYF. The CDR3 coding sequence is TGTGCCAGCAGTTATGGTAGCGGGCACCCCTACGAGCAGTACTTC.

This clone came up once. This chain connects TRBV28 to TRBJ1-2; 8 bases align to TRBD1. Germline CDR1 MDHEN, CDR2 SYDVKM. This CDR3 comprises 15 residues. Trimming at V came to 6 bases and at J to 4 bases, leaving 10 bases not matched to a gene. CDR3 region: CASRITGGIGYGYTF. The CDR3 DNA reads as TGTGCCAGCAGAATAACAGGGGGAATAGGCTATGGCTACACCTTC.

This chain joins TRBV28 and TRBJ1-4; no reliable D call. The CDR3 is 11 amino acids. Germline CDR1 reads MDHEN; CDR2 reads SYDVKM. V was trimmed by 8 bases and J by 10 bases, leaving 11 bases between them. The CDR3 DNA is TGTGCCAGCGCGGCCGCCGGAAAACTGTTTTTT. It translates to CASAAAGKLFF.

The chain is built from TRBV4-1 and TRBJ1-4, with D maybe TRBD1 (6 bases). The CDR3 has 16 residues. Per the germline V gene, CDR1 is MGHRA and CDR2 is YSYEKL. V was shortened by 0 bases and J by 0 bases, with 8 bases between the two germline ends. The CDR3 bases are TGCGCCAGCAGCCAAGATTGGACAGCAACTAATGAAAAACTGTTTTTT. Protein: CASSQDWTATNEKLFF.

This rearrangement joins TRBV2 to TRBJ2-7, with 10 bases aligning to TRBD2. Trimming cost V 6 bases and J 3 bases; bases outside gene matches: 14. Per the germline V gene, CDR1 is SNHLY and CDR2 is FYNNEI. CDR3 length equals 17 residues. This CDR3 is CASRAPSGSGGGYEQYF. CDR3 in DNA: TGTGCCAGCAGAGCTCCTAGCGGGAGTGGGGGCGGCTACGAGCAGTACTTC.

The sample holds one count of this clone. The chain has TRBV11-2 and TRBJ2-1, with TRBD2 matching 10 bases. The V gene end was trimmed by 5 bases and the J gene end by 2 bases; junction bases not matched to a gene: 9. CDR3 length: 17 amino acids. Looked up from germline, CDR1 is SGHAT and CDR2 is FQNNGV. The CDR3 loop reads CASSPGTSVYTYNEQFF. The CDR3 DNA reads as TGTGCCAGCAGCCCCGGGACTAGCGTCTATACCTACAATGAGCAGTTCTTC.

This clone was seen once. The chain employs TRBV19 and TRBJ2-3; D ambiguous. From germline, CDR1 is LNHDA and CDR2 SQIVND (reference sequence). The V end lost 4 bases, the J end lost 4 bases, and 12 bases lay between the germline ends. The CDR3 contains 14 residues. The CDR3 loop reads CASSKEIAADTQYF. CDR3 DNA: TGTGCCAGTAGTAAGGAAATAGCAGCAGATACGCAGTATTTT.

This sequence joins TRBV7-3 and TRBJ1-1; TRBD1 matches at 9 bases. The CDR3 length is 18 residues. V dropped 5 bases and J dropped 4; count of bases not matched to a gene: 17. The germline CDR1 and CDR2 sequences are SGHTA and FQGTGA. The CDR3 DNA reads as TGTGCCAGCAGCCAATCATTCGGGGCACAGGGGGCGATCACTGAAGCTTTCTTT. It yields the protein CASSQSFGAQGAITEAFF.

The table lists this clone with a few counts. This chain joins TRBV5-1 and TRBJ1-4; TRBD1 matches at 8 bases. V lost 3 bases, J lost 6 bases, and 4 bases stayed unmatched. The germline CDR1 and CDR2 sequences are SGHRS and YFSETQ. This CDR3 contains 14 residues. The CDR3 region has the DNA TGCGCCAGCAGCTACGACAGGGGCGATGAAAAACTGTTTTTT. Its translation is CASSYDRGDEKLFF.

The genes are TRBV24-1 and TRBJ2-3; no reliable D call. The germline V gene has CDR1 KGHDR and CDR2 SFDVKD. V gave up 5 bases and J gave up 0 bases, with 8 bases separating them. The CDR3 runs 14 residues. CDR3 coding DNA: TGTGCCACCAGTGGCGGAGCTAGCACAGATACGCAGTATTTT. It yields the protein CATSGGASTDTQYF.

V usage is TRBV9 and J usage is TRBJ1-3; no clear D. V lost 4 bases and J lost 7, with 12 bases in between. CDR3 length: 13 amino acids. Germline V gene data show CDR1 as SGDLS and CDR2 as YYNGEE. The CDR3 sequence is CASSSDYRNTIYF. In DNA form, the CDR3 reads TGTGCCAGCAGCTCAGACTACCGGAACACCATATATTTT.

The rearrangement joins TRBV28 to TRBJ1-1; a possible D gene is TRBD1 (5 bases). Germline-derived CDR1 and CDR2 are MDHEN and SYDVKM. The CDR3 sequence is 12 residues long. Trimming took 7 bases from V and 5 from J, leaving 11 bases between them. CDR3 sequence (DNA): TGTGCCAGCACCCACCAGGGAACTGAAGCTTTCTTT. Its protein product is CASTHQGTEAFF.

Written as DNA, the CDR3 is TGTGCCAGCTCACCGAAGTATAGGGAGGCCGGTGAGACCCAGTACTTC. Protein sequence: CASSPKYREAGETQYF. The gene calls are TRBV18 and TRBJ2-5, with D perhaps matching TRBD2 (6 bases). The CDR3 has 16 amino acids. Germline CDR1 KGHSH, CDR2 LQKENI. V was pared by 3 bases and J by 5 bases, with 19 bases between.

This clone has a single count. This rearrangement joins TRBV30 to TRBJ2-7; D possibly corresponds to TRBD1 (6 bases). This CDR3 has 14 residues. With 1 base removed from V and 7 bases from J, the gap between germline ends came to 17 bases. CDR1 and CDR2 from the germline V gene are GTSNPN and SVGIG (reference sequence). The CDR3 spells CAWSGWDTRLEQYF. CDR3 nucleotide sequence: TGTGCCTGGAGTGGGTGGGACACCCGCTTGGAGCAGTACTTC.

The CDR3 loop reads CASSTGLAGDHEQFF. The CDR3 DNA reads as TGTGCCAGCAGCACCGGACTAGCGGGAGACCATGAGCAGTTCTTC. The rearrangement joins TRBV5-6 to TRBJ2-1; 13 bases fit TRBD2. V shed 4 bases and J 8 bases; nucleotides not matched to a gene: 6. The CDR3 contains 15 residues. CDR1 and CDR2 from the germline V gene are SGHDT and YYEEEE.

This chain links TRBV7-9 with TRBJ2-4; D gene unclear. V lost 5 bases to trimming and J lost 1 base, with 6 bases between them. The CDR3 covers 13 residues. CDR1 and CDR2 from the germline V gene are SEHNR and FQNEAQ (reference sequence). The CDR3 loop is CASSPSAKNIQYF. CDR3 coding DNA: TGTGCCAGCAGCCCCTCCGCCAAAAACATTCAGTACTTC.

V and J are TRBV10-1 and TRBJ2-3, with TRBD2 matching 13 bases. The CDR3 spans 16 residues. Germline CDR1 WNHNN, CDR2 SYGVQD (reference sequence). Trimming cost V 5 bases and J 5 bases; bases outside gene matches: 7. The CDR3 DNA reads TGCGCCAGCAGTTCCGGACTAGCGGGAGACAGAGATACGCAGTATTTT. It translates to CASSSGLAGDRDTQYF.